The entry below gives a single TCR beta chain sequence along with its context. Antigen unknown. This sample is drawn from a study of CD8+CD57+ T cells in acquired aplastic anemia. Study in general: The sorted CD4+ and CD8+ cells yielded an average around 3.2 ug of DNA. Study-wide points: Patients and controls shared over 25 CD8+ CDR3 sequences, which appeared highly expressed in patients and within their immunodominant clones.

The authors sequenced patients whose flow cytometry had shown CD8+CD57+ cell expansion. No patient had been given any therapy when blood was sampled. Germline CDR1 SGDLS, CDR2 YYNGEE. Trimming stripped 2 bases from V and 1 base from J, with 2 bases between. This CDR3 contains 12 residues. CDR3 and TCR beta VDJ profiling relied on genomic DNA as the template. TCRdb itself ran the reads through MiXCR, one entry per CDR3 protein. This repertoire shows 150,000 to 200,000 distinct CDR3 sequences, around 50% found once; its top ten account for about 1.2%. This TCR derives from a human donor with aplastic anemia. The chain has TRBV9 and TRBJ2-3, with D unclear. The sample comprised sorted CD4+, CD8+, or CD8+CD57+ T cells (not recorded which) from PBMCs. The CDR3 nucleotides read TGTGCCAGCAGCGTTCGCACAGATACGCAGTATTTT. Its translation is CASSVRTDTQYF. Filled out from reference TRBV9 and TRBJ2-3, the complete variable domain reads DSGVTQTPKHLITATGQRVTLRCSPRSGDLSVYWYQQSLDQGLQFLIQYYNGEERAKGNILERFSAQQFPDLHSELNLSSLELGDSALYFCASSVRTDTQYFGPGTRLTVL.